This TCR beta chain was found in a study of blood T cell repertoires in COVID-19. As for the study in general: Whether acute or convalescent, the COVID-19 samples came from the United States, Italy and Spain.

The CDR3 spans 15 residues. The germline gives CDR1 ENHRY, CDR2 SYGVKD. The J segment lost 0 bases and the V segment lost 4 bases, leaving 1 base of the junction unmatched. This table comes from immunoSEQ multiplex PCR, and its TCRdb copy is limited to in-frame clones, with some not included. The sample includes some 94,000 clones, 85% to 90% of them seen just once. Material for sequencing was peripheral blood. This receptor was taken from a human donor in a cohort sampled during active COVID-19. V usage is TRBV10-3 and J usage is TRBJ2-3; 10 bases line up with TRBD2. CDR3 DNA: TGTGCCATCAGTGTGACTAGCGGGAGCACAGATACGCAGTATTTT. It encodes CAISVTSGSTDTQYF.